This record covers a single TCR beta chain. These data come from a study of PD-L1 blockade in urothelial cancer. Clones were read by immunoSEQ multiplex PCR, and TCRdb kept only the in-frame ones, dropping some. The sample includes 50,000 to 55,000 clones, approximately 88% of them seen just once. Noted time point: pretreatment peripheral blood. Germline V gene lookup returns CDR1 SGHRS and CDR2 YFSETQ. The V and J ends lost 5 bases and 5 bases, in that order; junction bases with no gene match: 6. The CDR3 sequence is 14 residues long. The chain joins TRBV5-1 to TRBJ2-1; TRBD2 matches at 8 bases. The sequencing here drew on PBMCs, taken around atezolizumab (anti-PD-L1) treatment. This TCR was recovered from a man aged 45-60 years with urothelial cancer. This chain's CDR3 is CASRPTSANNEQFF. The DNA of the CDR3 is TGCGCCAGCAGGCCGACTAGCGCGAACAATGAGCAGTTCTTC.